Listed below are T cell receptor beta chains from one sample, sequenced in a study of blood T cell repertoires in COVID-19. Libraries were prepared by immunoSEQ multiplex PCR; TCRdb keeps only in-frame clonotypes and omits some of them. The sample carries roughly 200,000 clones, about 90% recorded once. Material for sequencing was peripheral blood. These receptors were obtained from a man between 18 and 35 years old with active or convalescent COVID-19. Both conserved end residues are part of each CDR3. D genes are given only for firm matches.

CASSLSRETQYF | TGTGCCAGCTCCTTGAGTCGGGAGACCCAGTACTTC | TRBJ2-5 | - | TRBV7-9
CAWSVSGYGYTF | TGTGCCTGGAGTGTATCGGGCTATGGCTACACCTTC | TRBJ1-2 | - | TRBV30
CAISESPSGSSGAQYF | TGTGCCATCAGTGAGTCGCCGAGCGGGAGTTCTGGGGCCCAGTACTTC | TRBJ2-5 | TRBD2 | TRBV10-3
CASRLSIAPRNEQYF | TGTGCCAGCAGATTATCGATAGCACCAAGGAACGAGCAGTACTTC | TRBJ2-7 | - | TRBV27
CASSSRKDTGPTGTGELFF | TGTGCCAGCAGTTCCCGAAAAGACACAGGGCCAACGGGTACCGGGGAGCTGTTTTTT | TRBJ2-2 | - | TRBV27
CASSLTGYNEQFF | TGTGCCAGCTCACTGACCGGGTACAATGAGCAGTTCTTC | TRBJ2-1 | - | TRBV18
CASSSFNGNSPLHF | TGTGCCAGCAGCTCCTTTAACGGGAATTCACCCCTCCACTTT | TRBJ1-6 | - | TRBV7-9
CASRTRQVRTEAFF | TGTGCCAGCAGGACAAGACAGGTCAGGACTGAAGCTTTCTTT | TRBJ1-1 | - | TRBV5-6
CASREAGDNEQFF | TGTGCCAGTAGGGAAGCGGGAGACAATGAGCAGTTCTTC | TRBJ2-1 | TRBD2 | TRBV19
CAWSGPDSSYNSPLHF | TGTGCCTGGAGTGGGCCGGACAGCTCCTATAATTCACCCCTCCACTTT | TRBJ1-6 | - | TRBV30
CASTPGTGGQNTEAFF | TGTGCCAGCACCCCAGGGACAGGGGGACAGAACACTGAAGCTTTCTTT | TRBJ1-1 | TRBD1 | TRBV5-8